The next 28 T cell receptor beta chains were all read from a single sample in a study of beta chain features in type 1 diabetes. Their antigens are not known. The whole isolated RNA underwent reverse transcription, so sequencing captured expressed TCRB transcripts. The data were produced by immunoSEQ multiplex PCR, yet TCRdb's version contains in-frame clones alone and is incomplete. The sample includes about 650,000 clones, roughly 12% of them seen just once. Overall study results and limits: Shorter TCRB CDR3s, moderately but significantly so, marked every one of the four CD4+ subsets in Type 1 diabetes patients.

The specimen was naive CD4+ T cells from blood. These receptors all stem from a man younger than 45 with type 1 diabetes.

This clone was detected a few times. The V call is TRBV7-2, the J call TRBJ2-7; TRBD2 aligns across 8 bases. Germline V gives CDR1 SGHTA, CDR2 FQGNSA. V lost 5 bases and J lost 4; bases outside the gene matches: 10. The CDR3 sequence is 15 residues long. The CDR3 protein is CASSPSQGLGYEQYF. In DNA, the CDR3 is TGTGCCAGCAGCCCATCCCAGGGACTAGGGTACGAGCAGTACTTC.

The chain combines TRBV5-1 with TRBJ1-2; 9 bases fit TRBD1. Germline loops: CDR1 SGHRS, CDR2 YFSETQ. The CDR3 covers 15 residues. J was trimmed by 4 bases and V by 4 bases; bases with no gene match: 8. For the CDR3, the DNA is TGCGCCAGCAGCCCCGGGACAGGGTACGGCTATGGCTACACCTTC. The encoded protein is CASSPGTGYGYGYTF.

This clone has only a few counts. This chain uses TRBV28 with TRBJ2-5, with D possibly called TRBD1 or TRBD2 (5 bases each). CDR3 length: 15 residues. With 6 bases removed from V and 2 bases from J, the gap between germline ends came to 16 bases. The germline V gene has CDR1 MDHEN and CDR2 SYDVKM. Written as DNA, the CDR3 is TGTGCCAGCAGCCTTACGGGACGTTCACAAGAGACCCAGTACTTC. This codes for CASSLTGRSQETQYF.

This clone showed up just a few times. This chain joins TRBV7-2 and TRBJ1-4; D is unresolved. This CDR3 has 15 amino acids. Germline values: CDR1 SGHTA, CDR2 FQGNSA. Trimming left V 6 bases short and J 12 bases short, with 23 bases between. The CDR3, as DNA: TGTGCCAGCAGTTCTCGTCCGGGCCCAGAGATCGAACTGTTTTTT. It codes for CASSSRPGPEIELFF. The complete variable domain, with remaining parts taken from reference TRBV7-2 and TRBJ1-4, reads GAGVSQSPSNKVTEKGKDVELRCDPISGHTALYWYRQSLGQGLEFLIYFQGNSAPDKSGLPSDRFSAERTGGSVSTLTIQRTQQEDSAVYLCASSSRPGPEIELFFGSGTQLSVL.

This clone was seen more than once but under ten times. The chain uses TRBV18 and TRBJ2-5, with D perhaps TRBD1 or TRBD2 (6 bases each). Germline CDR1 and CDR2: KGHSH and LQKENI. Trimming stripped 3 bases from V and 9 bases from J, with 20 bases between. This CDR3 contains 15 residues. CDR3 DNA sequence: TGTGCCAGCTCACCCGGGGGCCCGGCTAAGGAGGCCCAGTACTTC. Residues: CASSPGGPAKEAQYF.

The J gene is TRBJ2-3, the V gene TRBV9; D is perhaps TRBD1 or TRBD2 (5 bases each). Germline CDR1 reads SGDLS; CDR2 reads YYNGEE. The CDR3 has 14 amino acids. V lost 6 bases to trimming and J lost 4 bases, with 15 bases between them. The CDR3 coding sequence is TGTGCCAGCAATTCCGGGGCCCTCCCAGATACGCAGTATTTT. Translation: CASNSGALPDTQYF.

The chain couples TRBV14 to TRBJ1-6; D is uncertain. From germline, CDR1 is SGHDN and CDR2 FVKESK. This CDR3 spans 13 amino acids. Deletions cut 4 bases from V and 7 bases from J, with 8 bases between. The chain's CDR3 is CASSLQRNSPLHF. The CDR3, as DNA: TGTGCCAGCAGCCTTCAGAGGAATTCACCCCTCCACTTT.

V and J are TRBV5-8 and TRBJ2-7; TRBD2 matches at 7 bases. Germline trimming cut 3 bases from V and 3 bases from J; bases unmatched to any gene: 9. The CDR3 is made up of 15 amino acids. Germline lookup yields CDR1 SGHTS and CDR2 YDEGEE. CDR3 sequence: CASSSGPGGFYEQYF. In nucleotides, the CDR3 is TGTGCCAGCAGCTCGGGACCGGGAGGCTTCTACGAGCAGTACTTC.

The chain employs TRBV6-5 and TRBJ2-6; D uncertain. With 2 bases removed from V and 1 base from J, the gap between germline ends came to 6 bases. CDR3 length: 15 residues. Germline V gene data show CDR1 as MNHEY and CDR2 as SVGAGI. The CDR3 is CASSYDTSGANVLTF. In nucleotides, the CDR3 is TGTGCCAGCAGTTACGATACATCTGGGGCCAACGTCCTGACTTTC.

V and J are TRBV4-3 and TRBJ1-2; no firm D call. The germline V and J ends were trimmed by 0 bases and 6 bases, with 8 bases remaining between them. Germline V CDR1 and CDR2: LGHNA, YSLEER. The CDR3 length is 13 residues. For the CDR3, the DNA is TGCGCCAGCAGCCAAGATAGTAAGGATGGCTACACCTTC. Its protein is CASSQDSKDGYTF.

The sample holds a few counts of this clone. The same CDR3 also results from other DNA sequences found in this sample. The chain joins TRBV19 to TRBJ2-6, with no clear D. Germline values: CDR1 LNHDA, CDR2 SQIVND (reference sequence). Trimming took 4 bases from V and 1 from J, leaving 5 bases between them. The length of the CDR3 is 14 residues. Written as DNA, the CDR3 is TGTGCCAGTAGTACGGGTTCTGGGGCCAACGTCCTGACTTTC. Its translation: CASSTGSGANVLTF.

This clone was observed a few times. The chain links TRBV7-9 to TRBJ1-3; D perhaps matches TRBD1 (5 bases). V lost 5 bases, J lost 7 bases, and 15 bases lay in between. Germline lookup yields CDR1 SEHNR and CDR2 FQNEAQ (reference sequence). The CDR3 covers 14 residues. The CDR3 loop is CASSHKFGANTIYF. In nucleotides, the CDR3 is TGTGCCAGCAGCCATAAGTTCGGGGCCAACACCATATATTTT.

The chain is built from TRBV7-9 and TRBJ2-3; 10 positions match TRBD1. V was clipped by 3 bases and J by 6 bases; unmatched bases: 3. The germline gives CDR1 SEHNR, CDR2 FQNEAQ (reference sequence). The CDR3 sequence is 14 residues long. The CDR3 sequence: CASSFDRGLDTQYF. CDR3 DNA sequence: TGTGCCAGCAGCTTTGACAGGGGGCTGGATACGCAGTATTTT.

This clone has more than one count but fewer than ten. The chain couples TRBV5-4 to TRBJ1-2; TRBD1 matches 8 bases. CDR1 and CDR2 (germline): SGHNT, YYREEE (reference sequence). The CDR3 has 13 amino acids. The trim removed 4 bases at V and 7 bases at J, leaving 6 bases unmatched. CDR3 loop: CASSRDRGSGYTF. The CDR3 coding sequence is TGTGCCAGCAGCCGCGACAGGGGCAGTGGCTACACCTTC.

This CDR3 is CASRGGTGEGEQYF. CDR3 sequence (DNA): TGTGCCAGCCGGGGAGGGACAGGGGAGGGCGAGCAGTACTTC. J is TRBJ2-7 and V is TRBV6-5, with 10 bases lining up with TRBD1. The CDR3 loop spans 14 amino acids. With 8 bases clipped from V and 6 bases from J, the junction kept 10 bases outside the gene matches. Per the germline V gene, CDR1 is MNHEY and CDR2 is SVGAGI.

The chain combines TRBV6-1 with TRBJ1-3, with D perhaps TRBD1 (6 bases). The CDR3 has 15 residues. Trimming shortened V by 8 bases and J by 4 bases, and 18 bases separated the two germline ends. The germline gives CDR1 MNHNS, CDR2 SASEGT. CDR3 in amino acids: CASVYRDQTGNTIYF. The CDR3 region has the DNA TGTGCCAGCGTCTACAGGGACCAAACGGGAAACACCATATATTTT.

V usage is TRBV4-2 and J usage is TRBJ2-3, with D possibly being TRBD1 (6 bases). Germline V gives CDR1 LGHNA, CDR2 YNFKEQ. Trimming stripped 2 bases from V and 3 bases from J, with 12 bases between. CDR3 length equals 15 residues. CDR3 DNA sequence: TGTGCCAGCAGCCAACGCATGGGGGCTACAGATACGCAGTATTTT. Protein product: CASSQRMGATDTQYF.

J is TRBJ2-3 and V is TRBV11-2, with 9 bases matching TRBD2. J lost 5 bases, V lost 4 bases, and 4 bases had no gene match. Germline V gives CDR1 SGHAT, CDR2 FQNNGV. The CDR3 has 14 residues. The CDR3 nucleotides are TGTGCCAGCAGCTCTAGCGGGGTGGTAGATACGCAGTATTTT. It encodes CASSSSGVVDTQYF.

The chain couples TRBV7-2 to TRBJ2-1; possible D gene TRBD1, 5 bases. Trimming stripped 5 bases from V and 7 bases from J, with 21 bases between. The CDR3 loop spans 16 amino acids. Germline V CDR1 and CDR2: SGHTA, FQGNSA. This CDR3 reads CASSQRYTGARNEQFF. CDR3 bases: TGTGCCAGCAGCCAGAGGTACACAGGTGCTAGGAATGAGCAGTTCTTC.

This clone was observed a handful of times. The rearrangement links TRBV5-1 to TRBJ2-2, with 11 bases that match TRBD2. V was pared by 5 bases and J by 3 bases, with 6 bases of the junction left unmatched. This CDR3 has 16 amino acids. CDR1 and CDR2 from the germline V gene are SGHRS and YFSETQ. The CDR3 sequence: CASSLLTSGDTGELFF. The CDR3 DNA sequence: TGCGCCAGCAGTTTACTGACTAGCGGGGACACCGGGGAGCTGTTTTTT.

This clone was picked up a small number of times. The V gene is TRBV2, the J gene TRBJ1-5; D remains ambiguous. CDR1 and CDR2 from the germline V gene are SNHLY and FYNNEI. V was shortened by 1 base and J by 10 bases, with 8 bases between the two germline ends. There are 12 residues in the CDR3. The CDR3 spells CASSEVGSPQHF. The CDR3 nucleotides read TGTGCCAGCAGTGAAGTTGGTAGCCCCCAGCATTTT.

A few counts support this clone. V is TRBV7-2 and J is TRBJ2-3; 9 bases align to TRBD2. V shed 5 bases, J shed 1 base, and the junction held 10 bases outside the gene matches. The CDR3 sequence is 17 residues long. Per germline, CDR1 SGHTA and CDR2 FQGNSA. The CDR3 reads CASSRSGRGGGTDTQYF. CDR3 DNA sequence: TGTGCCAGCAGCCGCTCGGGGCGCGGGGGGGGCACAGATACGCAGTATTTT.

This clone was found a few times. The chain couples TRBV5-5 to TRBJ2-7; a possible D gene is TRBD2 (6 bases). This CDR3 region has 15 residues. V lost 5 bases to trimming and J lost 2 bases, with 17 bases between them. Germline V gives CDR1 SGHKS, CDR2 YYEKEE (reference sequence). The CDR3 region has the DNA TGTGCCAGCAGACGCGGGAACTCCTTTCCCTACGAGCAGTACTTC. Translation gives CASRRGNSFPYEQYF.

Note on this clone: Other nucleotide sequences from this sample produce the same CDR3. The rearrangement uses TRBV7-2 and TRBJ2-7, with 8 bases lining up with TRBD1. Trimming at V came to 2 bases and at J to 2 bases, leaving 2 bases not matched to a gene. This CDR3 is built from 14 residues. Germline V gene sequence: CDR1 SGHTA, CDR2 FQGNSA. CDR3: CASSLWTGPYEQYF. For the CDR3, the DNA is TGTGCCAGCAGCTTATGGACAGGGCCCTACGAGCAGTACTTC.

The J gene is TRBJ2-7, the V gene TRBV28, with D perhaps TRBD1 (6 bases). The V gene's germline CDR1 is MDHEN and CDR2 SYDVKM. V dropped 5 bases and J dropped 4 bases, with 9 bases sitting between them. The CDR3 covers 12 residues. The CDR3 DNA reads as TGTGCCAGCAGTCCCGGACAGTACGAGCAGTACTTC. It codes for CASSPGQYEQYF.

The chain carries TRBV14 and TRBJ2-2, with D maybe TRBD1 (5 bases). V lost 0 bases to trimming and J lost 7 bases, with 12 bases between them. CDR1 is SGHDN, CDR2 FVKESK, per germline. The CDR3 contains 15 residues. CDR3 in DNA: TGTGCCAGCAGCCAAGATCGGGCAGGGATCGGGGAGCTGTTTTTT. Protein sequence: CASSQDRAGIGELFF.

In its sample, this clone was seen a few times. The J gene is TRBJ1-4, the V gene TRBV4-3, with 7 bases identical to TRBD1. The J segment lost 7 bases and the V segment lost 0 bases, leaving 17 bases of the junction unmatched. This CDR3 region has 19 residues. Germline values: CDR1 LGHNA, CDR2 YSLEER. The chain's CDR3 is CASSQDSFPGGNSGEKLFF. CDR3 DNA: TGCGCCAGCAGCCAAGATAGCTTTCCAGGGGGTAATTCTGGTGAAAAACTGTTTTTT.

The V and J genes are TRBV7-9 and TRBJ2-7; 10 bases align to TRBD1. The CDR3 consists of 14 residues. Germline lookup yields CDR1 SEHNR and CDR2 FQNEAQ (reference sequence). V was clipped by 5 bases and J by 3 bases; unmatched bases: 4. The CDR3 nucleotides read TGTGCCAGCAGCCCCGGGACAGGGGACTACGAGCAGTACTTC. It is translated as CASSPGTGDYEQYF.